This T cell receptor (beta chain) was documented in a study of control samples from healthy donors and cancer patients. TCRdb keeps only in-frame clones here, not all; method: immunoSEQ multiplex PCR. This sample yields 100,000 to 150,000 clones, of which roughly 91% are seen a single time; approximately 7.5% belongs to the top ten. The clonotype comes from a man aged 45-65 years with head and neck cancer. Material for sequencing was PBMCs.

CDR3 sequence reads: CASSLVKIGTPEAFF. The CDR3 region has the DNA TGTGCCAGCAGCTTAGTTAAGATTGGGACCCCTGAAGCTTTCTTT. This chain connects TRBV13 to TRBJ1-1; a weak D match, TRBD1 (5 bases). Germline V CDR1 and CDR2: PRHDT, FYEKMQ (reference sequence). There are 15 residues in the CDR3. V gave up 1 base and J gave up 6 bases, with 15 bases separating them.